This T cell receptor beta chain derives from a study of circulating and synovial CD4+ cells in juvenile arthritis. Findings of the study overall: T cell genome counts differed by at least an order of magnitude between CPL and CD4 samples. Diversity here was lower than in bulk blood CD4 cells.

A word on this clone: The antigen is undetermined.

Patients with active juvenile idiopathic arthritis donated these samples. Generated by immunoSEQ multiplex PCR, the TCRdb table keeps only in-frame clones and is missing some. The sample has tens of thousands of clones, approximately 94% seen once. The junction had 7 bases not matched to a gene; V was cut back by 1 base and J by 7 bases. The CDR3 contains 15 residues. Germline CDR1 SGHRS, CDR2 YFSETQ. The sequence was collected from a human donor with juvenile idiopathic arthritis. Sample: CD4+ T cells from blood. The V call is TRBV5-1, the J call TRBJ2-7; 11 bases line up with TRBD2. CDR3 region: CASSLQLAGDGEQYF. CDR3 sequence (DNA): TGCGCCAGCAGCTTGCAACTAGCGGGGGACGGGGAGCAGTACTTC.